The entry that follows covers one TCR beta chain sequence. Antigen unknown. Other DNA sequences in this sample translate to the same CDR3. This specimen belongs to a study of shared clonotypes between healthy human individuals. Naive CD8 populations comprised CD45RO-negative cells positively selected for CCR7, excluding terminally differentiated effector memory CD45RA+ cells. Each replicate PCR on the sorted subsets used roughly 210 ng DNA (roughly 27,000 T cell genomes). Data came from immunoSEQ multiplex PCR; TCRdb stores just in-frame clones and leaves some out. The sample holds roughly 2,000,000 clones, about 94% seen once. This CDR3 has 16 residues. Germline V gives CDR1 SEHNR, CDR2 FQNEAQ (reference sequence). V was pared by 2 bases and J by 2 bases, with 6 bases of the junction left unmatched. Overall study results and limits: Between a few donors, naive CD4 clonotypes were shared at a level of about 5%. What naive subsets generally showed was a larger estimated richness than memory subsets showed. Non-shared clonotypes displayed generation probabilities falling below those of clonotypes present in all four donors.

The sequence came from a man aged 18 to 29 in good health. Sequenced sample: naive CD8+ T cells sorted from blood. This chain joins TRBV7-9 and TRBJ2-7, with 10 positions matching TRBD1. CDR3 nucleotides: TGTGCCAGCAGCTTAACCCGGGACAGGGGCCCCTACGAGCAGTACTTC. This codes for CASSLTRDRGPYEQYF.